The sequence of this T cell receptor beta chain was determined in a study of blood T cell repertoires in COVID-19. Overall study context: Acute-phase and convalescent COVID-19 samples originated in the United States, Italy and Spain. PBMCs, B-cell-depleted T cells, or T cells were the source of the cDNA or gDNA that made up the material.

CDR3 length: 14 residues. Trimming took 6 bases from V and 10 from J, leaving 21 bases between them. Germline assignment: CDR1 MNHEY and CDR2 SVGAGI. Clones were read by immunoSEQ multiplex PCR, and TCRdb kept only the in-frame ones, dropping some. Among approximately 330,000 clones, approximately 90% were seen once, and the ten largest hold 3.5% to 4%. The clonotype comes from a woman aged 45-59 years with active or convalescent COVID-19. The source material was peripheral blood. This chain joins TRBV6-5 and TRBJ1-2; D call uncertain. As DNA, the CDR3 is TGTGCCAGCAGACTCCTGGACTTCTTGCGGGACTACACCTTC. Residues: CASRLLDFLRDYTF.